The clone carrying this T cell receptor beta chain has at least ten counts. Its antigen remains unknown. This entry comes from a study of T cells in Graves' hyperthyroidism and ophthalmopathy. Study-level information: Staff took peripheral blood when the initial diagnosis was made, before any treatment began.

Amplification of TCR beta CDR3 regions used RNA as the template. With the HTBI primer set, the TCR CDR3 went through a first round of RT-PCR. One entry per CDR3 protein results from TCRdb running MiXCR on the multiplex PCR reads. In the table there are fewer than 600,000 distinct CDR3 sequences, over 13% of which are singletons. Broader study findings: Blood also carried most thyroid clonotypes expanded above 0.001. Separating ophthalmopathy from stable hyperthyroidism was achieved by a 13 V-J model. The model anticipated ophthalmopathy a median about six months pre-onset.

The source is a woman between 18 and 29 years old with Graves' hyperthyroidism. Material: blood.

In nucleotides, the CDR3 is TGTGCCAGCAGCTTAGAACTAGCGGGAGGGCTCGGAGATACGCAGTATTTT. It is translated as CASSLELAGGLGDTQYF. The chain joins TRBV11-2 to TRBJ2-3, with 13 bases that match TRBD2. Germline CDR1 is SGHAT and CDR2 is FQNNGV. The CDR3 extends over 17 amino acids. The trim removed 0 bases at V and 5 bases at J, leaving 5 bases unmatched.